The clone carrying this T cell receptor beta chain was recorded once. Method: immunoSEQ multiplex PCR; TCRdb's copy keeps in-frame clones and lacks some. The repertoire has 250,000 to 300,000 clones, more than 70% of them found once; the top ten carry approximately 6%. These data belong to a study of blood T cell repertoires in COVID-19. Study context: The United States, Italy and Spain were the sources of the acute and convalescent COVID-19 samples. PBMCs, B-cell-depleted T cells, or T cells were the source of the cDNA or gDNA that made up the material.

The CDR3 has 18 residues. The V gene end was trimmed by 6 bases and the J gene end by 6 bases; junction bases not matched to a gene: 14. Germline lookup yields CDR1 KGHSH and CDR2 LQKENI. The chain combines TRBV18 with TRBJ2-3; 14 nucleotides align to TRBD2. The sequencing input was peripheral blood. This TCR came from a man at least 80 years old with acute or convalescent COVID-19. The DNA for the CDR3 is TGTGCCAGCTCTCGTGGACTAGCGGGAGGCCGGCGTGTGGATACGCAGTATTTT. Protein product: CASSRGLAGGRRVDTQYF.